The clone carrying this TCR beta chain was counted ten times or more. This entry belongs to a study of CD8 T cells in ankylosing spondylitis. The CDR3 contains 14 residues. V lost 4 bases, J lost 6 bases, and 13 bases lay in between. Quantitative molecular-barcoded 5'-RACE generated the TCR beta libraries. TCRdb reanalysed the 5' RACE reads using MiXCR and keeps one entry per CDR3 protein. The table lists 300,000 to 350,000 distinct CDR3 sequences, about 15% of them singletons. The sample was blood, either unsorted or a sorted T cell fraction (not recorded which). This chain connects TRBV12-3 or TRBV12-4 to TRBJ1-5, with a tentative D call TRBD1 (6 bases). This TCR was sampled from a male donor with ankylosing spondylitis or in good health (not recorded which). CDR3 nucleotide sequence: TGTGCCAGCAGTTCCTCAGGGGTAAGTCAGCCCCAGCATTTT. Translation gives CASSSSGVSQPQHF.